This is a list of T cell receptor beta chains from one sample in a study of cytomegalovirus exposure and HLA in healthy donors. TCRdb's table, derived via immunoSEQ multiplex PCR, lists solely in-frame clones and lacks some. Of under 250,000 clones listed, roughly 84% are singletons. The specimen was PBMCs. The receptors were sampled from a man aged 18 to 29 in good health and CMV-seropositive. CDR3s include the opening cysteine and the closing phenylalanine or tryptophan. The D gene is left open where the match is weak. Part of the rows lack a size; the others show once, few, many or a class for expanded clones.

D: NA; size: NA; V: TRBV6-1; J: TRBJ2-1; DNA: TGTGCCAGCATGGGGTTATCCTACAATGAGCAGTTCTTC; CDR3: CASMGLSYNEQFF
D: NA; size: NA; V: TRBV30; J: TRBJ1-2; DNA: TGTGCCTGGTCGACATTGCCTAACTATGGCTACACCTTC; CDR3: CAWSTLPNYGYTF
D: NA; size: NA; V: TRBV6-5; J: TRBJ1-4; DNA: TGTGCCAGCAGTTACTCGGCAGGTTGGGAAAAACTGTTTTTT; CDR3: CASSYSAGWEKLFF
D: TRBD2; size: NA; V: TRBV27; J: TRBJ2-7; DNA: TGTGCCAGCGGGCTAGCGGGATCTCGGGAGCAGTACTTC; CDR3: CASGLAGSREQYF
D: NA; size: NA; V: TRBV19; J: TRBJ1-5; DNA: TGTGCCAGTAGTATAGGCCGGCAGGTGGCCCAGCATTTT; CDR3: CASSIGRQVAQHF
D: NA; size: NA; V: TRBV5-1; J: TRBJ2-2; DNA: TGCGCCAGCAGCTTGGTAGCCCAAAGCGGAACGAACACCGGGGAGCTGTTTTTT; CDR3: CASSLVAQSGTNTGELFF
D: NA; size: NA; V: TRBV7-2; J: TRBJ2-1; DNA: TGTGCCAGCAGCTCCAGCCCCAACAATGAGCAGTTCTTC; CDR3: CASSSSPNNEQFF
D: TRBD1; size: NA; V: TRBV4-1; J: TRBJ1-1; DNA: TGCGCCAGCAGCCAAGGAAGGGTTAGAACAGGGGCTCGGACTGAAGCTTTCTTT; CDR3: CASSQGRVRTGARTEAFF
D: NA; size: NA; V: TRBV2; J: TRBJ2-6; DNA: TGTGCCAGAGAGGGGGACTCTGGGGCCAACGTCCTGACTTTC; CDR3: CAREGDSGANVLTF
D: NA; size: once; V: TRBV6-1; J: TRBJ1-4; DNA: TGTGCCAGCAGTGATTCGAGTGGGGTGGAAGAAAAACTGTTTTTT; CDR3: CASSDSSGVEEKLFF
D: NA; size: NA; V: TRBV28; J: TRBJ2-3; DNA: TGTGCCAGCAGCGGACAGCATGCCGGGGCAGATACGCAGTATTTT; CDR3: CASSGQHAGADTQYF
D: TRBD1; size: NA; V: TRBV28; J: TRBJ1-2; DNA: TGTGCCAGCAGTTCTACAGGGGTGCGGGGCTACACCTTC; CDR3: CASSSTGVRGYTF
D: NA; size: NA; V: TRBV28; J: TRBJ2-1; DNA: TGTGCCAGCAAGGAAGGGAAACTCTACAATGAGCAGTTCTTC; CDR3: CASKEGKLYNEQFF
D: TRBD1; size: NA; V: TRBV5-1; J: TRBJ1-3; DNA: TGCGCCAGCAGTCCGACGACCGGGACAGGGGCTGGAAACACCATATATTTT; CDR3: CASSPTTGTGAGNTIYF
D: NA; size: NA; V: TRBV6-6; J: TRBJ2-7; DNA: TGTGCCAGCAGTTTCTTACAGGGCCACGAGCAGTACTTC; CDR3: CASSFLQGHEQYF
D: NA; size: once; V: TRBV5-1; J: TRBJ1-4; DNA: TGCGCCAGCAGCTCTCAGGGGACTAATGAAAAACTGTTTTTT; CDR3: CASSSQGTNEKLFF
D: NA; size: NA; V: TRBV5-6; J: TRBJ1-1; DNA: TGTGCCAGCAGCTTGTTCCGGGCAAACATGAACACTGAAGCTTTCTTT; CDR3: CASSLFRANMNTEAFF
D: NA; size: few; V: TRBV7-3; J: TRBJ1-1; DNA: TGTGCCAGCAGCCCCGGACGGGGGAACACTGAAGCTTTCTTT; CDR3: CASSPGRGNTEAFF
D: NA; size: NA; V: TRBV29-1; J: TRBJ1-1; DNA: TGCAGCGGGGGCCAGAGCACTGAAGCTTTCTTT; CDR3: CSGGQSTEAFF
D: NA; size: NA; V: TRBV2; J: TRBJ1-5; DNA: TGTGCCAGCAGCGGGGACCCCTACAATCAGCCCCAGCATTTT; CDR3: CASSGDPYNQPQHF
D: NA; size: NA; V: TRBV2; J: TRBJ2-7; DNA: TGTGCCAGCAGTGCAGGCGGGGTCGCCTACGAGCAGTACTTC; CDR3: CASSAGGVAYEQYF
D: NA; size: NA; V: TRBV27; J: TRBJ2-7; DNA: TGTGCCAGCAGTAGTCGGACGGACCCCTACGAGCAGTACTTC; CDR3: CASSSRTDPYEQYF
D: NA; size: NA; V: TRBV7-8; J: TRBJ2-3; DNA: TGTGCCAGCAGCGCCCGCGGGACTCTTTACCGGGATACGCAGTATTTT; CDR3: CASSARGTLYRDTQYF
D: NA; size: once; V: TRBV5-6; J: TRBJ2-7; DNA: TGTGCCAGCACCCAAGGGCAGGGGACCTACGAGCAGTACTTC; CDR3: CASTQGQGTYEQYF
D: TRBD1; size: NA; V: TRBV7-2; J: TRBJ1-2; DNA: TGTGCCAGCAGCTTGGGCCAGGGGGGTGGCTACACCTTC; CDR3: CASSLGQGGGYTF
D: TRBD1; size: NA; V: TRBV11-3; J: TRBJ2-2; DNA: TGTGCCAGCAGCTTAGAATCAGGGGGCAGGACCGGGGAGCTGTTTTTT; CDR3: CASSLESGGRTGELFF
D: NA; size: NA; V: TRBV28; J: TRBJ1-2; DNA: TGTGCCAGCAACGATTCGCGGGGCTACACCTTC; CDR3: CASNDSRGYTF
D: TRBD2; size: NA; V: TRBV5-1; J: TRBJ2-1; DNA: TGCGCCAGCAGCTTGGGCGGGACTAGCGCCTCCTCCTACAATGAGCAGTTCTTC; CDR3: CASSLGGTSASSYNEQFF